This T cell receptor (beta chain) was recovered during a study of Tregs in tolerant kidney transplant recipients. Regarding this clone: What it recognizes is unknown.

Using immunoSEQ multiplex PCR, the repertoire was profiled, and TCRdb retains in-frame clones only, with some absent. The sample comprises hundreds of thousands of clones, roughly four fifths of which are singletons, and less than 0.75% rests with the top ten. CDR3 length: 11 amino acids. Germline-derived CDR1 and CDR2 are SQVTM and ANQGSEA. Trimming stripped 3 bases from V and 9 bases from J, with 10 bases between. Regarding the study as a whole: Few patients were studied, so findings need validation in larger groups. The most relevant donor-specific Treg TCRbeta repertoire apparently came from expansion with activated donor B cells.

This chain joins TRBV29-1 and TRBJ2-3; no reliable D call. The sequence was obtained from a human donor in good health. Sequencing was carried out using CD4+ T cells from blood. CDR3 in amino acids: CSVDGGLTQYF. The CDR3 nucleotides read TGCAGCGTTGATGGTGGGCTGACGCAGTATTTT.